The next 13 T cell receptor beta chains were all read from a single sample in a study of blood T cell repertoires in COVID-19. Assay: immunoSEQ multiplex PCR; the TCRdb copy retains only in-frame clones and omits some. The sample lists roughly 86,000 clones, around 80% occurring once. The specimen sequenced was peripheral blood. Source of these receptors: a human donor in a cohort sampled during active COVID-19.

The V gene is TRBV5-1, the J gene TRBJ1-1; D remains unclear. CDR3 length: 13 amino acids. Germline V gives CDR1 SGHRS, CDR2 YFSETQ. The V end lost 0 bases, the J end lost 6 bases, and 9 bases lay between the germline ends. In DNA, the CDR3 is TGCGCCAGCAGCTTGGGACCCGGAGCTGAAGCTTTCTTT. This gives the protein CASSLGPGAEAFF.

This rearrangement joins TRBV7-2 to TRBJ2-3, with 7 bases matching TRBD2. The CDR3 runs to 14 residues. V lost 7 bases and J lost 5; bases outside the gene matches: 9. Germline V gene lookup returns CDR1 SGHTA and CDR2 FQGNSA. In DNA, the CDR3 is TGTGCCAGCAACCGGCAGCGGGGCGTAGATACGCAGTATTTT. It encodes CASNRQRGVDTQYF.

This chain links TRBV6-4 with TRBJ2-1; 8 bases map to TRBD1. The CDR3 spans 17 residues. CDR1 is MRHNA and CDR2 is SNTAGT in the germline V gene. V lost 0 bases and J lost 7; bases outside the gene matches: 11. The CDR3 DNA reads TGTGCCAGCAGTGACTCGGGTCGGCAGGGGGCGGCGAATGAGCAGTTCTTC. This gives the protein CASSDSGRQGAANEQFF.

The V gene is TRBV5-4, the J gene TRBJ1-2, with D tentatively TRBD1 (5 bases). The germline V and J ends were trimmed by 0 bases and 5 bases, with 11 bases remaining between them. The CDR3 is 14 residues long. Germline V CDR1 and CDR2: SGHNT, YYREEE (reference sequence). The CDR3 DNA reads TGTGCCAGCAGCTTGGCGGGGGGTCGGTATGGCTACACCTTC. Protein sequence: CASSLAGGRYGYTF.

This rearrangement joins TRBV25-1 to TRBJ1-4; a possible D gene is TRBD1 (5 bases). V was clipped by 2 bases and J by 10 bases, with 14 bases between them. The length of the CDR3 is 14 residues. CDR1 MGHDK and CDR2 SYGVNS come from the germline V gene. The CDR3 bases are TGTGCCAGCAGTGAAGGATCGGGGGGAGGAAAACTGTTTTTT. This sequence encodes CASSEGSGGGKLFF.

This clone came up once. V gene TRBV19 combines with J gene TRBJ1-6; D uncertain. The germline gives CDR1 LNHDA, CDR2 SQIVND (reference sequence). Trimming removed 4 bases from V and 0 bases from J, with 10 bases in between. The CDR3 loop spans 16 amino acids. CDR3 loop: CASSTRESSYNSPLHF. CDR3 DNA sequence: TGTGCCAGTAGTACAAGGGAGAGCTCCTATAATTCACCCCTCCACTTT.

This clone was seen at least ten times. The chain joins TRBV7-9 to TRBJ1-4; 11 bases map to TRBD1. The CDR3 is 17 amino acids. V was clipped by 4 bases and J by 2 bases; unmatched bases: 6. CDR1 SEHNR and CDR2 FQNEAQ come from the germline V gene (reference sequence). CDR3 sequence: CASSSWTGGVTNEKLFF. The DNA for the CDR3 is TGTGCCAGCAGCTCCTGGACAGGGGGCGTTACTAATGAAAAACTGTTTTTT.

The chain is built from TRBV6-4 and TRBJ2-3; 8 positions agree with TRBD1. The CDR3 covers 14 residues. Germline trimming cut 4 bases from V and 2 bases from J; bases unmatched to any gene: 2. Germline CDR1 MRHNA, CDR2 SNTAGT. The CDR3 is CASSGGQVTDTQYF. The CDR3 DNA follows: TGTGCCAGCAGTGGGGGACAGGTCACAGATACGCAGTATTTT.

J is TRBJ2-2 and V is TRBV18; 11 bases are a match to TRBD1. The CDR3 consists of 15 residues. Germline loops: CDR1 KGHSH, CDR2 LQKENI. V dropped 3 bases and J dropped 7; count of bases not matched to a gene: 4. The DNA of the CDR3 is TGTGCCAGCTCACCGGACAGGGGGCGCCGCGGGGAGCTGTTTTTT. This encodes CASSPDRGRRGELFF.

The chain carries TRBV10-1 and TRBJ1-1; 7 bases agree with TRBD1. Per the germline V gene, CDR1 is WNHNN and CDR2 is SYGVQD (reference sequence). The junction had 14 bases not matched to a gene; V was cut back by 5 bases and J by 11 bases. There are 14 residues in the CDR3. In nucleotides, the CDR3 is TGCGCCAGCAGTCCAGCTACAGGGGCCCGGTCGGCTTTCTTT. Amino acid sequence: CASSPATGARSAFF.

This chain uses TRBV7-2 with TRBJ2-5, with 8 bases lining up with TRBD1. Germline-derived CDR1 and CDR2 are SGHTA and FQGNSA. The CDR3 length is 16 residues. V lost 6 bases and J lost 2; bases outside the gene matches: 11. The CDR3 DNA sequence: TGTGCCAGCAGTTTTGGACAGGGCGGGGAACAAGAGACCCAGTACTTC. It is translated as CASSFGQGGEQETQYF.

CDR3 protein: CATSATGDNEQFF. In DNA, the CDR3 is TGTGCCACCAGTGCGACAGGGGACAATGAGCAGTTCTTC. The V and J genes are TRBV24-1 and TRBJ2-1; 8 nucleotides align to TRBD1. The CDR3 length is 13 residues. The germline gives CDR1 KGHDR, CDR2 SFDVKD. The trim removed 5 bases at V and 5 bases at J, leaving 1 base unmatched.

The genes are TRBV5-1 and TRBJ1-1, with 8 bases lining up with TRBD1. CDR3 length: 15 residues. J lost 1 base, V lost 2 bases, and 4 bases had no gene match. Germline CDR1 is SGHRS and CDR2 is YFSETQ. This chain's CDR3 is CASSFTGTGNTEAFF. CDR3 nucleotide sequence: TGCGCCAGCAGCTTCACCGGGACAGGGAACACTGAAGCTTTCTTT.